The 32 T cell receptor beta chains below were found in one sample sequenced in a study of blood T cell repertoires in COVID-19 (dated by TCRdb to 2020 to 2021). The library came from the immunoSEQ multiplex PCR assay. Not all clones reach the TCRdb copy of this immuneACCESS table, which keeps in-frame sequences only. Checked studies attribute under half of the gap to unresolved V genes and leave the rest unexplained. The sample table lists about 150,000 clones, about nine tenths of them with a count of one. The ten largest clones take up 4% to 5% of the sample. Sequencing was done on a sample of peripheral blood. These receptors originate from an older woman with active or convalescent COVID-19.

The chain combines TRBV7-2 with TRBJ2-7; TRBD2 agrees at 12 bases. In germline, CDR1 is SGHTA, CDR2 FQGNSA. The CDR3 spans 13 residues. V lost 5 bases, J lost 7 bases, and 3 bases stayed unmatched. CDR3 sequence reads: CASSPLAGGEQYF. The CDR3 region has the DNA TGTGCCAGCAGCCCTCTAGCGGGGGGGGAGCAGTACTTC. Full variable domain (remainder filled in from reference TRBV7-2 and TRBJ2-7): GAGVSQSPSNKVTEKGKDVELRCDPISGHTALYWYRQSLGQGLEFLIYFQGNSAPDKSGLPSDRFSAERTGGSVSTLTIQRTQQEDSAVYLCASSPLAGGEQYFGPGTRLTVT.

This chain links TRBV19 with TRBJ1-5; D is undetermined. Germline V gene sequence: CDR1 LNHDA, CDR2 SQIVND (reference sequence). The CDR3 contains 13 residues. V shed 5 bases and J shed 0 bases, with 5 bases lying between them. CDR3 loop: CASSVSSNQPQHF. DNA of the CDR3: TGTGCCAGTAGTGTATCTAGCAATCAGCCCCAGCATTTT.

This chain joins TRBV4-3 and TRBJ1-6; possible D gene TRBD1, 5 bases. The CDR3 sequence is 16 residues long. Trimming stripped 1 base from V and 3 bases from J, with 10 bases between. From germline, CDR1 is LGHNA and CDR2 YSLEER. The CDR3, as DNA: TGCGCCAGCAGCCAAGTGGGGCAGATCTATAATTCACCCCTCCACTTT. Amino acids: CASSQVGQIYNSPLHF.

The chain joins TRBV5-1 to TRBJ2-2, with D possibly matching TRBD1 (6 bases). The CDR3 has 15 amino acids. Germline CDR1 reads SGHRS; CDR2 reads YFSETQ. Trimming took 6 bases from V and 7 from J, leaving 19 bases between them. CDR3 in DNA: TGCGCCAGCAAAAGGGGGTCCGGGGCCGACGGGGAGCTGTTTTTT. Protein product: CASKRGSGADGELFF.

The CDR3 nucleotides read TGTGCCAGCAGTCTCGGTTACGCAGGGGAGCAGTACTTC. Translation gives CASSLGYAGEQYF. The chain is built from TRBV5-4 and TRBJ2-7, with TRBD1 as a possible D gene (5 bases). The length of the CDR3 is 13 residues. Trimming cost V 5 bases and J 7 bases, with 16 bases left between them. Germline V gene data show CDR1 as SGHNT and CDR2 as YYREEE (reference sequence).

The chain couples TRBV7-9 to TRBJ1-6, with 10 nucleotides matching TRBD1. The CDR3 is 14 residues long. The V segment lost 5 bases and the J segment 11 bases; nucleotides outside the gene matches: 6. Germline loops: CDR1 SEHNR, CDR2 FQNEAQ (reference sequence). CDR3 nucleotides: TGTGCCAGCAGCATGGGACAGGGGAACCCACCCCTCCACTTT. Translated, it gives CASSMGQGNPPLHF.

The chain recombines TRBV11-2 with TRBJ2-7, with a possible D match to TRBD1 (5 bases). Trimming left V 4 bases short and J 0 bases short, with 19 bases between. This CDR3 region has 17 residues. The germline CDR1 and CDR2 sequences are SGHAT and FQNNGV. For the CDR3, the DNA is TGTGCCAGCAGCTCCATCCGACAGATCAAAAACTCCTACGAGCAGTACTTC. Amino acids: CASSSIRQIKNSYEQYF.

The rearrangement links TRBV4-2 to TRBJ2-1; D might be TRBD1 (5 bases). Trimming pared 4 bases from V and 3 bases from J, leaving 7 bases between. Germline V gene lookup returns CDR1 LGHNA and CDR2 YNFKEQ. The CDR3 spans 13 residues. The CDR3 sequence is CASSRDSYNEQFF. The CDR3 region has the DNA TGTGCCAGCAGCCGAGACAGCTACAATGAGCAGTTCTTC.

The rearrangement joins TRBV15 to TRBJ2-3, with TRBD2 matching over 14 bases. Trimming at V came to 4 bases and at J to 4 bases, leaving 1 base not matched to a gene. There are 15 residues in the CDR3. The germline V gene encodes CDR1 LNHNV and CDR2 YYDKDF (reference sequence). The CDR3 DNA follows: TGTGCCACCAGCACGACTAGCGGGGGGGCAGATACGCAGTATTTT. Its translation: CATSTTSGGADTQYF.

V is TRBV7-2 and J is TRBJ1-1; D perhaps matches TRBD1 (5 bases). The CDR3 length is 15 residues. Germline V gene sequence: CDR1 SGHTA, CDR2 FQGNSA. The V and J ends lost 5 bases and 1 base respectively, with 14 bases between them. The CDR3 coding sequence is TGTGCCAGCAGCCCGCGACAGATAGAGAACACTGAAGCTTTCTTT. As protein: CASSPRQIENTEAFF.

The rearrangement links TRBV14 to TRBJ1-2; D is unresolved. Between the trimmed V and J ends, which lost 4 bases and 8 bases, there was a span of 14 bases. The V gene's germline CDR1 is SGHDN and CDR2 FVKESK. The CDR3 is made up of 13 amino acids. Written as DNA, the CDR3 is TGTGCCAGCAGCCGCGAGGCGGGCCGCGGCTACACCTTC. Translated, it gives CASSREAGRGYTF.

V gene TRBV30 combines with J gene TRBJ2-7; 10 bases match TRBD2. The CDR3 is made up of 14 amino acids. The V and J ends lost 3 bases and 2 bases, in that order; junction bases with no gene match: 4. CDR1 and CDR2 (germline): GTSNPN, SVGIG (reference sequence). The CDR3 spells CAWSIAGGAYEQYF. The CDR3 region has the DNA TGTGCCTGGAGCATAGCGGGGGGCGCCTACGAGCAGTACTTC.

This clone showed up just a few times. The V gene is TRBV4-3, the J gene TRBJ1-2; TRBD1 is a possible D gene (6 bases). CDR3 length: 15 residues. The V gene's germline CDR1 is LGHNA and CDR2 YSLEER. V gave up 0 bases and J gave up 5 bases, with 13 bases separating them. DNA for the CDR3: TGCGCCAGCAGCCAAGAGCGGGTAACAGGGTATGGCTACACCTTC. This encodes CASSQERVTGYGYTF.

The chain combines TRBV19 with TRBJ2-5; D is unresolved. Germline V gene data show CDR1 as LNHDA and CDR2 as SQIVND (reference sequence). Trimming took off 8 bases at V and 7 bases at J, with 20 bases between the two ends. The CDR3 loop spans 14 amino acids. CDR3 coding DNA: TGTGCCAGTTCCGAGGTCAGCTCCCCGGGGACCCAGTACTTC. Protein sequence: CASSEVSSPGTQYF.

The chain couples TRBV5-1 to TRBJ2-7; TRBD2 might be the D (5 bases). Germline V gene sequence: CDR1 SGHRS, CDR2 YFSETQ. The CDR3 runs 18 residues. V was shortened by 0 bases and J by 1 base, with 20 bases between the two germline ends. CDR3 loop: CASSLDLRGLTQSYEQYF. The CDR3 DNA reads TGCGCCAGCAGCTTGGATTTGAGAGGGCTGACTCAATCCTACGAGCAGTACTTC.

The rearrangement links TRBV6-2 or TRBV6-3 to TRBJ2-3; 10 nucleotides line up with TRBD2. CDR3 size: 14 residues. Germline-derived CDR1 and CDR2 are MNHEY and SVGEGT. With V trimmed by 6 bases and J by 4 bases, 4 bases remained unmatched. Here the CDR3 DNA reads TGTGCCAGCAGCCTAGCGGGGGCTTCAGATACGCAGTATTTT. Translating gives CASSLAGASDTQYF.

The CDR3 sequence is CASSQTPNLPADTIYF. In DNA, the CDR3 is TGCGCCAGCAGCCAGACACCGAACCTCCCTGCTGACACCATATATTTT. The chain links TRBV5-1 to TRBJ1-3, with no clear D. Germline lookup yields CDR1 SGHRS and CDR2 YFSETQ. The CDR3 loop spans 16 amino acids. V was cut by 4 bases and J by 8 bases, with 22 bases left in between.

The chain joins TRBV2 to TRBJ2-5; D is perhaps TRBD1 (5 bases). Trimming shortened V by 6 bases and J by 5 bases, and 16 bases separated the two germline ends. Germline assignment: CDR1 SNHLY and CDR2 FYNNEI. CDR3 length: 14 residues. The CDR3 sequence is CASSPSGFTETQYF. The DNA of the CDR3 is TGTGCCAGCAGCCCCTCAGGGTTCACGGAGACCCAGTACTTC.

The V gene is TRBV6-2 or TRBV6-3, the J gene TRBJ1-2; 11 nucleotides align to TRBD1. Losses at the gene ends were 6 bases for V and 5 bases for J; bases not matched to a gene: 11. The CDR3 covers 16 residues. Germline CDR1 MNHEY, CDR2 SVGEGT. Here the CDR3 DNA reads TGTGCCAGCAGGCCTACCCCGGGACAGGGGGAATATGGCTACACCTTC. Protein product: CASRPTPGQGEYGYTF.

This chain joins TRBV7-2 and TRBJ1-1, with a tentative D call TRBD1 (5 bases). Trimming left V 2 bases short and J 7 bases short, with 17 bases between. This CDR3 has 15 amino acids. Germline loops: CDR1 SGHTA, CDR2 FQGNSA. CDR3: CASSLRPGELGEAFF. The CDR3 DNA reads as TGTGCCAGCAGCTTACGGCCGGGGGAATTAGGTGAAGCTTTCTTT.

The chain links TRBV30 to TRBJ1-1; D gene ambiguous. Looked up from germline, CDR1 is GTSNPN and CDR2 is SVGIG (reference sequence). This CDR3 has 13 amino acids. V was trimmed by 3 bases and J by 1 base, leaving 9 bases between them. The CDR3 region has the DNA TGTGCCTGGAGCCGAGAGGGGAACACTGAAGCTTTCTTT. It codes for CAWSREGNTEAFF.

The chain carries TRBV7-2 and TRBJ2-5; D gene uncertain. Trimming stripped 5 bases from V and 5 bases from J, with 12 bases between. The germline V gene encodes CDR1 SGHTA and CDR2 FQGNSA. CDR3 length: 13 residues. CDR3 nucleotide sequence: TGTGCCAGCAGCCTGAGTCCCCTGGAGACCCAGTACTTC. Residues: CASSLSPLETQYF.

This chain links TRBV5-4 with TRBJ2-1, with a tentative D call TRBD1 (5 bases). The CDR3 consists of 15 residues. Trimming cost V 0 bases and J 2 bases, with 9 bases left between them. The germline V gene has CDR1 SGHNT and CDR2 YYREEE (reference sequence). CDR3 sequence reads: CASSLEQAPYNEQFF. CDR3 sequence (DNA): TGTGCCAGCAGCTTGGAACAGGCACCCTACAATGAGCAGTTCTTC.

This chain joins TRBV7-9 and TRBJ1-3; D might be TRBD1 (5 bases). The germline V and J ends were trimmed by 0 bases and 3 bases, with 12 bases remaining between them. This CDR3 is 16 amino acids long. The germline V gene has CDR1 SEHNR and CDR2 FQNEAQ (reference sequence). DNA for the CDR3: TGTGCCAGCAGCTTAGCGCCAGGGTTTTTTGGAAACACCATATATTTT. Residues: CASSLAPGFFGNTIYF.

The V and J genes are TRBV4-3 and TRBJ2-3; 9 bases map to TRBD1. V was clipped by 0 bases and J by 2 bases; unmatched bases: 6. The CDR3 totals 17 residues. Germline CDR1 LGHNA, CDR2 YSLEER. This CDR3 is CASSQDGTGYFTDTQYF. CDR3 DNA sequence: TGCGCCAGCAGCCAAGATGGGACAGGGTATTTCACAGATACGCAGTATTTT.

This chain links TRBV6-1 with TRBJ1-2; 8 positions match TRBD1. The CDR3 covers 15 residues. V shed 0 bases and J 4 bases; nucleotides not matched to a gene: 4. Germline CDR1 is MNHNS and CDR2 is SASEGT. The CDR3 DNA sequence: TGTGCCAGCAGTGAAGCCCACGACAGGGGCTATGGCTACACCTTC. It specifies CASSEAHDRGYGYTF.

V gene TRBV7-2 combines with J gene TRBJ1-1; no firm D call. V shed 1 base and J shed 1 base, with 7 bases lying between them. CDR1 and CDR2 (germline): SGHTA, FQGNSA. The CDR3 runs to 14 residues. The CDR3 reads CASSLGGQNTEAFF. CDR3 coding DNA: TGTGCCAGCAGCTTAGGAGGGCAGAACACTGAAGCTTTCTTT.

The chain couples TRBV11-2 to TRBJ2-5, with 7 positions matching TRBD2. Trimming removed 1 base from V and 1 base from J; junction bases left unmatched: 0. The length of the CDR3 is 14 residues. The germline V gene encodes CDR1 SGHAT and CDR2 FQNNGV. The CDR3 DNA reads TGTGCCAGCAGCTTAGGCGGGGGCCAAGAGACCCAGTACTTC. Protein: CASSLGGGQETQYF.

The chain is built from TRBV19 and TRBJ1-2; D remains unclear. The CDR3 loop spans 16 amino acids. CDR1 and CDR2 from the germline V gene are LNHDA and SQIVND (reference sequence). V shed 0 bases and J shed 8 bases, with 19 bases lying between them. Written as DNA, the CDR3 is TGTGCCAGTAGTATAGATATGCCAGGTAGATATGGCGGCTACACCTTC. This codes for CASSIDMPGRYGGYTF.

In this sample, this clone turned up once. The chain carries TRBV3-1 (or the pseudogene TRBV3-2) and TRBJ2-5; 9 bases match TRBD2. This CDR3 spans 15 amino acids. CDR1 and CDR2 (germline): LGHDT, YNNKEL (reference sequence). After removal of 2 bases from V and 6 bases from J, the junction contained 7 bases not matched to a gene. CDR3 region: CASSQSAGGQKTQYF. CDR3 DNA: TGTGCCAGCAGCCAATCGGCGGGGGGGCAAAAGACCCAGTACTTC.

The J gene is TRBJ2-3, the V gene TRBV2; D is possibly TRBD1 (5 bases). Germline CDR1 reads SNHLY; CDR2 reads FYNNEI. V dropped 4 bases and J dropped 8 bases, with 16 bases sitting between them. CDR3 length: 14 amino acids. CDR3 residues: CASSARKQGSTQYF. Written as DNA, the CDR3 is TGTGCCAGCAGTGCTCGCAAGCAGGGATCTACGCAGTATTTT.

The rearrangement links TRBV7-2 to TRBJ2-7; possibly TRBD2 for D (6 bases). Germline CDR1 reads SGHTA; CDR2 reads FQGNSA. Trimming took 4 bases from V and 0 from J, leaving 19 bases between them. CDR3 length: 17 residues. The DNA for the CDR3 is TGTGCCAGCAGCTCCGCGGGGTACGGGTTGGGCTCCTACGAGCAGTACTTC. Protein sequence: CASSSAGYGLGSYEQYF.